This T cell receptor (beta chain) is from a study of cytomegalovirus exposure and HLA in healthy donors. Regarding this clone: Its antigen is undetermined.

The assay was immunoSEQ multiplex PCR, and TCRdb's table has in-frame clones only and misses some. Altogether about 190,000 clones are present, about 83% being singletons, with the ten largest covering over 1.1%. Findings and caveats of the study: That first-cohort TCR clusters tended to co-occur in the approximately 110 validation repertoires was found in a later analysis. Most TCR sequences were uncommon, yet certain public TCRs appeared in many donors. In vitro assays verified that three CMV-associated chains recognized CMV antigens specifically.

The CDR3 contains 14 residues. Per germline, CDR1 LGHNT and CDR2 FRNRAP. Trimming pared 6 bases from V and 6 bases from J, leaving 15 bases between. The receptor's source is a woman younger than 35 in good health and CMV-seronegative. This rearrangement joins TRBV12-5 to TRBJ2-4, with D maybe TRBD1 (6 bases). Material for sequencing was PBMCs. In DNA form, the CDR3 reads TGTGCTAGTGGCTCTAATGACAGGAGAAACATTCAGTACTTC. Its translation: CASGSNDRRNIQYF. The variable domain in full, completed from reference TRBV12-5 and TRBJ2-4, reads DARVTQTPRHKVTEMGQEVTMRCQPILGHNTVFWYRQTMMQGLELLAYFRNRAPLDDSGMPKDRFSAEMPDATLATLKIQPSEPRDSAVYFCASGSNDRRNIQYFGAGTRLSVL.